There are a few counts of the clone carrying this T cell receptor (beta chain). The antigen is not known. With 4 bases removed from V and 1 base from J, the gap between germline ends came to 11 bases. Germline V gives CDR1 SGHRS, CDR2 YFSETQ. There are 14 residues in the CDR3. This sample is drawn from a study of beta chain features in type 1 diabetes. Findings and limits, study-wide: PCR may have favored shorter templates equally in patients and controls. More deletions and fewer insertions at VDJ junctions were seen in type 1 diabetes patients. Type 1 diabetes patients had moderately but significantly shorter TCRB CDR3s in all four CD4+ subsets.

Expressed TCRB transcripts got sequenced, as all isolated RNA was reverse transcribed. Repertoires were generated with immunoSEQ multiplex PCR, while TCRdb's copy carries only in-frame clones and drops some. The table has roughly 340,000 clones, over 9.5% seen once. Naive, central memory, regulatory and stem cell-like memory cells within the CD4+ compartment were sorted using CD45RO/CCR7/CD25/CD127/CD95/CD27. Sorted populations all had greater than 95% purity. This chain uses TRBV5-1 with TRBJ1-1, with D possibly TRBD1 on 6 matching bases. This receptor was identified in a woman between 18 and 29 years old with type 1 diabetes. The sample taken for sequencing was naive CD4+ T cells from blood. In nucleotides, the CDR3 is TGCGCCAGCAGCGGAACAGGGCAGAACACTGAAGCTTTCTTT. This gives the protein CASSGTGQNTEAFF.